What follows are 29 T cell receptor beta chains derived from one specimen sequenced in a study of vaccination effects on CD4 cells after COVID-19. This table comes from immunoSEQ multiplex PCR, and its TCRdb copy is limited to in-frame clones, with some not included. The sample contains roughly 20,000 clones, 70% of which appear only once. These TCRs are of unknown antigen specificity. Under the ViraFEST assay, PBMC were stimulated with viral peptide pools so that antigen-specific CD4+ T cells expanded. Sequencing was performed afterwards. Following a roughly 10-day culture, CD4+ T cells were purified. The source material was CD4+ T cells from PBMCs cultured with HCoV-229E spike peptides, sampled before COVID-19 vaccination. The source is a human donor who received a COVID-19 vaccine.

The CDR3 DNA reads as TGTGCCAGCAGCTCCGGGGTGGGGGAGACCCAGTACTTC. It codes for CASSSGVGETQYF. The rearrangement uses TRBV5-6 and TRBJ2-5; D may be TRBD2 (5 bases). Germline V gene lookup returns CDR1 SGHDT and CDR2 YYEEEE. This CDR3 is 13 amino acids long. V was clipped by 3 bases and J by 5 bases, with 11 bases between them.

The J gene is TRBJ2-1, the V gene TRBV6-5; perhaps TRBD2 as D (5 bases). Germline V gene lookup returns CDR1 MNHEY and CDR2 SVGAGI. V was trimmed by 3 bases and J by 8 bases, leaving 17 bases between them. The CDR3 is made up of 15 amino acids. CDR3 bases: TGTGCCAGCAGTTATTTAAGAGGGAAGGTGGATGAGCAGTTCTTC. Translated, it gives CASSYLRGKVDEQFF.

This chain links TRBV14 with TRBJ1-3, with D tentatively TRBD1 (6 bases). The germline CDR1 and CDR2 sequences are SGHDN and FVKESK. Trimming removed 5 bases at V and 3 bases at J, with 17 bases between. The CDR3 extends over 16 amino acids. The CDR3 region has the DNA TGTGCCAGCAGCTCAGGACAGCTCCTCTATGGAAACACCATATATTTT. It codes for CASSSGQLLYGNTIYF.

The chain recombines TRBV5-8 with TRBJ1-2; 12 positions match TRBD1. Per germline, CDR1 SGHTS and CDR2 YDEGEE. This CDR3 region has 16 residues. The V segment lost 4 bases and the J segment 3 bases; nucleotides outside the gene matches: 7. In DNA form, the CDR3 reads TGTGCCAGCAGCAGAGGGACAGGGGGCGCTTACTATGGCTACACCTTC. It codes for CASSRGTGGAYYGYTF.

V and J are TRBV28 and TRBJ1-5; D is possibly TRBD1 (5 bases). The V end lost 5 bases, the J end lost 6 bases, and 17 bases lay between the germline ends. Per germline, CDR1 MDHEN and CDR2 SYDVKM. CDR3 length: 15 residues. CDR3 nucleotide sequence: TGTGCCAGCAGTGACTCCGGCAGGGCTCGTCAGCCCCAGCATTTT. This sequence encodes CASSDSGRARQPQHF.

The chain recombines TRBV10-2 with TRBJ2-7; D gene ambiguous. V lost 8 bases, J lost 0 bases, and 8 bases lay in between. This CDR3 has 12 amino acids. The V gene's germline CDR1 is WSHSY and CDR2 SAAADI. CDR3 bases: TGCGCCAGCTCAGCAATCTCCTACGAGCAGTACTTC. Its protein product is CASSAISYEQYF.

The chain links TRBV28 to TRBJ1-4; 10 bases match TRBD1. The germline CDR1 and CDR2 sequences are MDHEN and SYDVKM. V trimming: 6 bases; J trimming: 7 bases; junction bases outside the gene matches: 8. The CDR3 has 15 amino acids. CDR3 DNA sequence: TGTGCCAGCAGCCCACCCGGACAGGGGGGTGAAAAACTGTTTTTT. Translated, it gives CASSPPGQGGEKLFF.

The chain uses TRBV7-9 and TRBJ1-6; 8 nucleotides agree with TRBD1. V dropped 4 bases and J dropped 11; count of bases not matched to a gene: 10. The CDR3 spans 15 residues. Germline loops: CDR1 SEHNR, CDR2 FQNEAQ (reference sequence). The CDR3 nucleotides read TGTGCCAGCAGCTCAGGGGGCACGGAGTCGCCACCCCTCCACTTT. This gives the protein CASSSGGTESPPLHF.

The chain is built from TRBV2 and TRBJ2-1; D gene ambiguous. Germline loops: CDR1 SNHLY, CDR2 FYNNEI. The V gene lost 6 bases and the J gene lost 4 bases, with 10 bases spanning the gap. The CDR3 extends over 13 amino acids. Written as DNA, the CDR3 is TGTGCCAGCAGCCCCGGGCCTTACAATGAGCAGTTCTTC. Its translation is CASSPGPYNEQFF.

This clone is medium-sized within its sample. V gene TRBV10-3 combines with J gene TRBJ2-3; TRBD2 matches at 8 bases. Looked up from germline, CDR1 is ENHRY and CDR2 is SYGVKD. The CDR3 loop spans 15 amino acids. The trim removed 6 bases at V and 6 bases at J, leaving 11 bases unmatched. The CDR3, as DNA: TGTGCCATCAGCGCGGGGGGCCAAGCTTTGGATACGCAGTATTTT. Translated, it gives CAISAGGQALDTQYF.

The V gene is TRBV10-1, the J gene TRBJ2-7; D gene unclear. V was clipped by 4 bases and J by 8 bases, with 15 bases between them. From germline, CDR1 is WNHNN and CDR2 SYGVQD (reference sequence). The CDR3 extends over 13 amino acids. The CDR3 DNA sequence: TGCGCCAGCAGTGGGCCCTCTACGGGCAAGCAGTACTTC. It specifies CASSGPSTGKQYF.

CDR3 residues: CASSLNRGSGNTIYF. CDR3 bases: TGCGCCAGCAGCTTGAACAGGGGAAGTGGAAACACCATATATTTT. The rearrangement joins TRBV5-1 to TRBJ1-3; TRBD1 agrees at 7 bases. The junction had 4 bases not matched to a gene; V was cut back by 1 base and J by 3 bases. The CDR3 has 15 residues. Germline CDR1 and CDR2: SGHRS and YFSETQ.

The V call is TRBV18, the J call TRBJ2-7; 8 bases fit TRBD2. The germline V gene encodes CDR1 KGHSH and CDR2 LQKENI. J gave up 6 bases and V 1 base, and 2 bases lay outside the gene matches. This CDR3 spans 13 amino acids. As DNA, the CDR3 is TGTGCCAGCTCACCACGCCGGGAGGGCGAGCAGTACTTC. Protein: CASSPRREGEQYF.

The genes are TRBV19 and TRBJ2-7, with D tentatively TRBD1 (6 bases). This CDR3 spans 13 amino acids. V was trimmed by 1 base and J by 4 bases, leaving 8 bases between them. CDR1 is LNHDA and CDR2 is SQIVND in the germline V gene (reference sequence). The CDR3 loop reads CASSIGQAYEQYF. CDR3 nucleotide sequence: TGTGCCAGTAGTATAGGACAGGCTTACGAGCAGTACTTC.

The V call is TRBV7-9, the J call TRBJ2-1, with D uncertain. The germline CDR1 and CDR2 sequences are SEHNR and FQNEAQ (reference sequence). CDR3 size: 13 residues. The V end was cut by 1 base, the J end by 9 bases, with 10 bases between. The CDR3 nucleotides read TGTGCCAGCAGCTTAGGTCCAGCCGGTGAGCAGTTCTTC. Translating gives CASSLGPAGEQFF.

The genes are TRBV18 and TRBJ1-2, with a weak D call TRBD1 (5 bases). With 4 bases removed from V and 4 bases from J, the gap between germline ends came to 10 bases. The CDR3 extends over 13 amino acids. The V gene's germline CDR1 is KGHSH and CDR2 LQKENI. The CDR3 is CASSLRDGYGYTF. For the CDR3, the DNA is TGTGCCAGCTCACTTAGGGACGGCTATGGCTACACCTTC.

This chain links TRBV5-6 with TRBJ1-5; 11 nucleotides align to TRBD1. Germline CDR1 reads SGHDT; CDR2 reads YYEEEE. The J segment lost 4 bases and the V segment lost 2 bases, leaving 2 bases of the junction unmatched. There are 15 residues in the CDR3. CDR3 region: CASSLGQGANQPQHF. DNA of the CDR3: TGTGCCAGCAGCTTAGGACAGGGGGCGAATCAGCCCCAGCATTTT.

This clone has a single count. The chain couples TRBV11-3 to TRBJ2-3, with D unclear. The V end was cut by 6 bases, the J end by 1 base, with 8 bases between. Germline CDR1 is SGHNT and CDR2 is YENEEA. This CDR3 region has 13 residues. CDR3 DNA: TGTGCCAGCAGTCAAAGTGGCACAGATACGCAGTATTTT. The encoded protein is CASSQSGTDTQYF.

The chain recombines TRBV5-8 with TRBJ2-6; tentative D call: TRBD1 (5 bases). This CDR3 has 17 residues. CDR1 and CDR2 (germline): SGHTS, YDEGEE. With 4 bases removed from V and 0 bases from J, the gap between germline ends came to 14 bases. The CDR3 nucleotides read TGTGCCAGCAGCCGGCAGGGTAGCTTCTCTGGGGCCAACGTCCTGACTTTC. Translated: CASSRQGSFSGANVLTF.

This chain uses TRBV3-1 (or the pseudogene TRBV3-2) with TRBJ2-7; unclear D gene. The length of the CDR3 is 13 residues. Germline V gene data show CDR1 as LGHDT and CDR2 as YNNKEL (reference sequence). V was clipped by 4 bases and J by 9 bases, with 16 bases between them. CDR3 residues: CASSRISGYGQYF. CDR3 DNA sequence: TGTGCCAGCAGCCGGATTTCGGGCTATGGGCAGTACTTC.

This clone was seen a handful of times. V usage is TRBV7-9 and J usage is TRBJ2-1; D is possibly TRBD2 (5 bases). The V gene lost 7 bases and the J gene lost 9 bases, with 28 bases spanning the gap. Germline V CDR1 and CDR2: SEHNR, FQNEAQ (reference sequence). This CDR3 has 17 residues. As DNA, the CDR3 is TGTGCCAGCACCCTCCCCCTTCTAGCCCCCTTGAGTGGTGAGCAGTTCTTC. Translation: CASTLPLLAPLSGEQFF.

The V call is TRBV27, the J call TRBJ2-7; 9 nucleotides align to TRBD2. Losses at the gene ends were 3 bases for V and 4 bases for J; bases not matched to a gene: 1. Germline CDR1 reads MNHEY; CDR2 reads SMNVEV (reference sequence). The CDR3 spans 13 residues. The CDR3 DNA reads as TGTGCCAGCAGTTTTAGCGGGAGTTACGAGCAGTACTTC. Its translation is CASSFSGSYEQYF.

In nucleotides, the CDR3 is TGTGCCAGCAGAACAGCGGATAGATACGGCGATACGCAGTATTTT. It yields the protein CASRTADRYGDTQYF. The chain has TRBV6-5 and TRBJ2-3; a possible D gene is TRBD2 (5 bases). The CDR3 contains 15 residues. V lost 6 bases and J 6 bases, leaving 19 bases between the germline ends. Looked up from germline, CDR1 is MNHEY and CDR2 is SVGAGI.

The chain couples TRBV15 to TRBJ2-1; TRBD2 matches 9 bases. V gave up 1 base and J gave up 8 bases; unmatched junction bases: 6. The germline V gene has CDR1 LNHNV and CDR2 YYDKDF (reference sequence). The CDR3 spans 15 residues. The CDR3 reads CATSRAAGGLDEQFF. The CDR3 region has the DNA TGTGCCACCAGCAGAGCGGCGGGAGGGTTGGATGAGCAGTTCTTC.

The chain combines TRBV27 with TRBJ2-7, with D unclear. Looked up from germline, CDR1 is MNHEY and CDR2 is SMNVEV (reference sequence). With 4 bases removed from V and 3 bases from J, the gap between germline ends came to 1 base. This CDR3 comprises 10 residues. The CDR3 loop reads CASSYYEQYF. For the CDR3, the DNA is TGTGCCAGCAGTTACTACGAGCAGTACTTC.

This clone showed up just a few times. This rearrangement joins TRBV5-4 to TRBJ1-2; D remains unclear. The V end lost 2 bases, the J end lost 5 bases, and 13 bases lay between the germline ends. The germline CDR1 and CDR2 sequences are SGHNT and YYREEE (reference sequence). The CDR3 runs to 14 residues. As DNA, the CDR3 is TGTGCCAGCAGCTTTGTGAGCGTCGAGTATGGCTACACCTTC. This gives the protein CASSFVSVEYGYTF.

The genes are TRBV2 and TRBJ1-1, with D perhaps matching TRBD1 (5 bases). Germline V CDR1 and CDR2: SNHLY, FYNNEI. The V gene lost 11 bases and the J gene lost 1 base, with 11 bases spanning the gap. The CDR3 totals 12 residues. CDR3 loop: CASAGGNTEAFF. The CDR3 coding sequence is TGTGCCTCAGCGGGGGGGAACACTGAAGCTTTCTTT. Full variable domain (missing parts from reference TRBV2 and TRBJ1-1): EPEVTQTPSHQVTQMGQEVILRCVPISNHLYFYWYRQILGQKVEFLVSFYNNEISEKSEIFDDQFSVERPDGSNFTLKIRSTKLEDSAMYFCASAGGNTEAFFGQGTRLTVV.

The chain couples TRBV6-1 to TRBJ2-7; 10 bases line up with TRBD2. Germline values: CDR1 MNHNS, CDR2 SASEGT. The CDR3 contains 14 residues. V trimming: 8 bases; J trimming: 6 bases; junction bases outside the gene matches: 10. CDR3 coding DNA: TGTGCCAGCTCCACCGGGACTAGCGACCCCGAGCAGTACTTC. It codes for CASSTGTSDPEQYF.

In DNA, the CDR3 is TGTGCCAGCAGCCGCATCAATGTCGGGGCAGTCGCTGAAGCTTTCTTT. This translates into CASSRINVGAVAEAFF. This chain uses TRBV5-4 with TRBJ1-1, with D possibly being TRBD1 (5 bases). Deletions cut 4 bases from V and 6 bases from J, with 22 bases between. This CDR3 has 16 amino acids. The germline CDR1 and CDR2 sequences are SGHNT and YYREEE (reference sequence).